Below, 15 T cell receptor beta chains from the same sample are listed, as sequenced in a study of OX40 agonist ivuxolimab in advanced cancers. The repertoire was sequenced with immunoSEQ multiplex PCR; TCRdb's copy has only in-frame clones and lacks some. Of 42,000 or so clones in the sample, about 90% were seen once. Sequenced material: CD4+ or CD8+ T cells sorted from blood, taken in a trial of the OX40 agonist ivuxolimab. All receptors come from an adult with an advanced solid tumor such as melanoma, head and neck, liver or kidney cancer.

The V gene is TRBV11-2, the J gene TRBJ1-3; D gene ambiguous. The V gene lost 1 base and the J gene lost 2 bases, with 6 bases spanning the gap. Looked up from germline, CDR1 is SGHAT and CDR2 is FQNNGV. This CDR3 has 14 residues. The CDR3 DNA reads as TGTGCCAGCAGCTTAGGAGGAACTGGAAACACCATATATTTT. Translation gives CASSLGGTGNTIYF.

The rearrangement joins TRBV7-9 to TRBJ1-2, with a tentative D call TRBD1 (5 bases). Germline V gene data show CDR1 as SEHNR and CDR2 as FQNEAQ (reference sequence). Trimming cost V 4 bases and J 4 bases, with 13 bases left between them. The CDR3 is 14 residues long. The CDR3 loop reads CASSSIGTPYGYTF. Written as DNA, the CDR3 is TGTGCCAGCAGCTCGATCGGGACTCCCTATGGCTACACCTTC.

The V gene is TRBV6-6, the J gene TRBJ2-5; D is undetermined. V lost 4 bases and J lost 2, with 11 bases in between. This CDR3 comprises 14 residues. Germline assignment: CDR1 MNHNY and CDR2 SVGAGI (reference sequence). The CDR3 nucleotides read TGTGCCAGCAGTTTCCAATTGGGGCAAGAGACCCAGTACTTC. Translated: CASSFQLGQETQYF.

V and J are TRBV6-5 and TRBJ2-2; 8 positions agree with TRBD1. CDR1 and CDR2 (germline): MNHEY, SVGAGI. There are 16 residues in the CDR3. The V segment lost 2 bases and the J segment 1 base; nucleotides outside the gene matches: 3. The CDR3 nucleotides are TGTGCCAGCAGTTACCAAGGACAGGGGAACACCGGGGAGCTGTTTTTT. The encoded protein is CASSYQGQGNTGELFF.

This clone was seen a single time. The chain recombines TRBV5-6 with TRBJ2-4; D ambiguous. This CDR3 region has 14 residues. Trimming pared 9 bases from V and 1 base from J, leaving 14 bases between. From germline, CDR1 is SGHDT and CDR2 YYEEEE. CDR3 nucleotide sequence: TGTGCCACCTCCCTGTTCTTGGCCAAAAACATTCAGTACTTC. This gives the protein CATSLFLAKNIQYF.

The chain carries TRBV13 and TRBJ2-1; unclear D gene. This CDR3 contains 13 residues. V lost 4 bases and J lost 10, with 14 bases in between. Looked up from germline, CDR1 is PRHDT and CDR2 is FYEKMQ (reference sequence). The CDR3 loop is CASSSANGEEQFF. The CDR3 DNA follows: TGTGCCAGCAGCTCAGCCAACGGTGAGGAGCAGTTCTTC.

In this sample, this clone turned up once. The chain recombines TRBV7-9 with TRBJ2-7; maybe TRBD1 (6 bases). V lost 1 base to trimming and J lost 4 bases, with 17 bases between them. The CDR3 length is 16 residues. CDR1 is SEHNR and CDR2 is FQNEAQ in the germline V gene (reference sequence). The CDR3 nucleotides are TGTGCCAGCAGCTTAGTGAAGGACAGCTGGGGTTACGAGCAGTACTTC. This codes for CASSLVKDSWGYEQYF.

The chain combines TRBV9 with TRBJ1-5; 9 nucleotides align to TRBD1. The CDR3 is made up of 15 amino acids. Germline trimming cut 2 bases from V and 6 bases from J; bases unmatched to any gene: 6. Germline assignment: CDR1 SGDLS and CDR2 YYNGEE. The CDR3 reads CASSVGTGRLQPQHF. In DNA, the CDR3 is TGTGCCAGCAGCGTTGGGACAGGGAGACTTCAGCCCCAGCATTTT.

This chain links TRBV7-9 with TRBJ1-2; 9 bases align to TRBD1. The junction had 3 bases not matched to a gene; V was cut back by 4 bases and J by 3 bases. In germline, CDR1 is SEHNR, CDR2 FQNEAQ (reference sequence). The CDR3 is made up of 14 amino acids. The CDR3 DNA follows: TGTGCCAGCAGCTCGGGACAGGGCGACTATGGCTACACCTTC. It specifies CASSSGQGDYGYTF.

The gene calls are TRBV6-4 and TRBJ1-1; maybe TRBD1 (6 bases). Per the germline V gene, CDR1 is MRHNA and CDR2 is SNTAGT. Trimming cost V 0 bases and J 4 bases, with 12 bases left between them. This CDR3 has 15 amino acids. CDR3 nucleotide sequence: TGTGCCAGCAGTGACTCTTTCAGGGGTGGCACTGAAGCTTTCTTT. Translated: CASSDSFRGGTEAFF.

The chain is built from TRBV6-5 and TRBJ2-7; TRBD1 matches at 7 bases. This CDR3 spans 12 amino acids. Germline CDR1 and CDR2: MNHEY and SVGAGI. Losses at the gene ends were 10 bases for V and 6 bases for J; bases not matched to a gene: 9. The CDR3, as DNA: TGTGCCACACTGGGACAGTTTGGCGAGCAGTACTTC. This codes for CATLGQFGEQYF.

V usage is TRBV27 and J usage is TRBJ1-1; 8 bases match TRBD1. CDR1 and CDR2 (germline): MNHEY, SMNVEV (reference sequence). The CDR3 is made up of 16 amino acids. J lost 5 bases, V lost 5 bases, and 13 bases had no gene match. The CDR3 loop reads CASSTGQAPGGTEAFF. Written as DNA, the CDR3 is TGTGCCAGCAGTACGGGACAGGCCCCGGGCGGGACTGAAGCTTTCTTT.

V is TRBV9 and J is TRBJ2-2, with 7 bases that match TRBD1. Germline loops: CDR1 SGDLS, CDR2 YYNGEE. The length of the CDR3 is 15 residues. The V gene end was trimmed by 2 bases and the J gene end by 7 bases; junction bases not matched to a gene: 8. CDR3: CASSVAGTASGELFF. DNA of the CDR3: TGTGCCAGCAGCGTCGCCGGGACAGCAAGCGGGGAGCTGTTTTTT.

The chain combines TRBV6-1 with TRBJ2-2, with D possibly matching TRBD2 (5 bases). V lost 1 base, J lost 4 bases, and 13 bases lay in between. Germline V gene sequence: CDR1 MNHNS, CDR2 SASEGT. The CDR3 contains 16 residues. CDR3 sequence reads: CASSEGVSATTGELFF. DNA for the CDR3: TGTGCCAGCAGTGAAGGGGTTAGCGCAACCACCGGGGAGCTGTTTTTT.

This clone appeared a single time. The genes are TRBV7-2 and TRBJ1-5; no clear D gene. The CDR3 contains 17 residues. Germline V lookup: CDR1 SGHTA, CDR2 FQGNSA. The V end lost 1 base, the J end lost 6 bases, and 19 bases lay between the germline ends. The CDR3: CASSLEIQSFPGQPQHF. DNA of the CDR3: TGTGCCAGCAGCTTAGAAATACAATCATTCCCGGGTCAGCCCCAGCATTTT.